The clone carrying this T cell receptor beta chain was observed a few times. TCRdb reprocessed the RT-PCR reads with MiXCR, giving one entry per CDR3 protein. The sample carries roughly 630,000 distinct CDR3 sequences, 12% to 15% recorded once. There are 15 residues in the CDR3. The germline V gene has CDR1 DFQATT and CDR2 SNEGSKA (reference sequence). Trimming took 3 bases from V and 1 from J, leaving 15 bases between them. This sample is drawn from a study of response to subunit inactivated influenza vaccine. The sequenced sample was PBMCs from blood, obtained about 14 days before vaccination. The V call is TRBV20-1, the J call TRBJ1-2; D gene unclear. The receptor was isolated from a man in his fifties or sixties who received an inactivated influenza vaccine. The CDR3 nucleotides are TGCAGTGCTAGCGGCAGGCGAGACTTTAACTATGGCTACACCTTC. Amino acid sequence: CSASGRRDFNYGYTF.